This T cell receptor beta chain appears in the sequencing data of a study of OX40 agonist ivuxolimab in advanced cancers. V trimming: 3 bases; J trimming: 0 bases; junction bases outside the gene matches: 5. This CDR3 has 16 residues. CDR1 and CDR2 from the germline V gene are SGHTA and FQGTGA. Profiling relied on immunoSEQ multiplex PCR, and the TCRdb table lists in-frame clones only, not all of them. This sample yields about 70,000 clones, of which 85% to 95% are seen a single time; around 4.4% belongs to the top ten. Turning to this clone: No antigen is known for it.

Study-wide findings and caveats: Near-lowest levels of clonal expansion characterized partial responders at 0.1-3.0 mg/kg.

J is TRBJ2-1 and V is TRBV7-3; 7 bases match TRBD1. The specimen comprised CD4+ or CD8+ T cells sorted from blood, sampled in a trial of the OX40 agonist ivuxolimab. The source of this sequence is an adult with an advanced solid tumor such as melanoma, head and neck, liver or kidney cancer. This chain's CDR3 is CASSFRTGSSYNEQFF. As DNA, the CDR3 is TGTGCCAGCAGCTTCAGGACAGGCTCCTCCTACAATGAGCAGTTCTTC.